This T cell receptor beta chain originates from a study of cytomegalovirus exposure and HLA in healthy donors. As concerns this clone: What it binds is unknown.

The study's findings and limits: High specificity and sensitivity for cytomegalovirus status were reported for the classifier. In vitro confirmation showed a few CMV-associated chains to be CMV antigen specific.

The CDR3 totals 12 residues. The ends lost 9 bases at V and 9 bases at J; junction bases unmatched: 7. Germline CDR1 and CDR2: LGHNT and FRNRAP. Amplification used 60 Vbeta primers and 13 Jbeta primers. As handled by the study authors: In a later analysis, of about 80 million unique beta chains, about 11 million appeared in at least two donors. The data were produced by immunoSEQ multiplex PCR, yet TCRdb's version contains in-frame clones alone and is incomplete. The DNA gave D and trimming, while V, J and clone size come from that table. The sample holds 95,000 to 100,000 clones, 75% to 80% seen once.

The source of this sequence is a female donor in good health and CMV-seronegative. The chain is built from TRBV12-5 and TRBJ2-2, with TRBD2 matching over 7 bases. The source material was PBMCs. The chain's CDR3 is CASGGSGRELFF. The CDR3 DNA reads TGTGCTAGCGGGGGGTCCGGGCGGGAGCTGTTTTTT.